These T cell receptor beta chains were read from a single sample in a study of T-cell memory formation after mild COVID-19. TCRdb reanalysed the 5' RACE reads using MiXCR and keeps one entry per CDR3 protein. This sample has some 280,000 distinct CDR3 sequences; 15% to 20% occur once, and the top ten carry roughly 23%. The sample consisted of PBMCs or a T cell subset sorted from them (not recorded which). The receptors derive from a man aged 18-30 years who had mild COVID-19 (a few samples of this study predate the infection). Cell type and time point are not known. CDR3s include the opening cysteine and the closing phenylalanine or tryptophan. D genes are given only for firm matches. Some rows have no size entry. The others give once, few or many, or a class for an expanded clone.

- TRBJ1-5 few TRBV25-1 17 CASIESHPWGYNQPQHF TGTGCCAGTATTGAAAGTCATCCGTGGGGTTACAATCAGCCCCAGCATTTT
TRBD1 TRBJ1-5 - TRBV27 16 CASSPSGTGQDQPQHF TGTGCCAGCAGTCCATCCGGGACAGGGCAGGATCAGCCCCAGCATTTT
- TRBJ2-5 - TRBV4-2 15 CASSQDFRQQETQYF TGTGCCAGCAGCCAAGACTTCCGGCAGCAAGAGACCCAGTACTTC
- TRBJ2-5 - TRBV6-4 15 CASSEFQGTQETQYF TGTGCCAGCAGTGAGTTTCAGGGGACCCAAGAGACCCAGTACTTC
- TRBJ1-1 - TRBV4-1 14 CASSQRGQNTEAFF TGCGCCAGCAGCCAGAGGGGACAAAACACTGAAGCTTTCTTT
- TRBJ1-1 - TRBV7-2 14 CASSHPPGNTEAFF TGTGCCAGCAGCCACCCCCCAGGGAACACTGAAGCTTTCTTT
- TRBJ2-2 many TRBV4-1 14 CASSQVILAGELFF TGCGCCAGCAGCCAAGTCATTCTAGCCGGGGAGCTGTTTTTT
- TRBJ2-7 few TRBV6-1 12 CASRNTGYEQYF TGTGCCAGCAGGAATACAGGCTACGAGCAGTACTTC
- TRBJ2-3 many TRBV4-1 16 CASSQEGPVRTDTQYF TGCGCCAGCAGCCAAGAGGGGCCAGTCCGCACAGATACGCAGTATTTT
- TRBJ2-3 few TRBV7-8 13 CASSPMGPDTQYF TGTGCCAGCAGCCCTATGGGCCCAGATACGCAGTATTTT
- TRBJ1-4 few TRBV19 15 CASKIGGQSVEKLFF TGTGCCAGTAAGATCGGCGGACAGTCTGTAGAAAAACTGTTTTTT
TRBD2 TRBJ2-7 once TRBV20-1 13 CSASREGTYEQYF TGCAGTGCTTCTCGGGAGGGAACCTACGAGCAGTACTTC
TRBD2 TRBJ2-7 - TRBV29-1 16 CSVAGASGVRSYEQYF TGCAGCGTGGCGGGCGCTAGCGGGGTCCGCTCCTACGAGCAGTACTTC
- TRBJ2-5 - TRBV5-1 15 CASSPGWRNQETQYF TGCGCCAGCAGCCCGGGGTGGAGGAATCAAGAGACCCAGTACTTC
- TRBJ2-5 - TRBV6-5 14 CASTKTAGLETQYF TGTGCCAGCACCAAAACCGCGGGGTTAGAGACCCAGTACTTC
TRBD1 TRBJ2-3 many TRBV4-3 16 CASSQDRTGGADTQYF TGCGCCAGCAGCCAAGATCGGACAGGGGGCGCGGATACGCAGTATTTT
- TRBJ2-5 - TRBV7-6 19 CASSLSPDLIGVPQETQYF TGTGCCAGCAGCCTCTCACCGGACTTGATCGGGGTACCTCAAGAGACCCAGTACTTC
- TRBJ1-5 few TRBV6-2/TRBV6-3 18 CASSYSIFRLGSNQPQHF TGTGCCAGCAGTTACTCGATTTTCCGGTTGGGTAGCAATCAGCCCCAGCATTTT
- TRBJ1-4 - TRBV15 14 CATSRGGYAGKLFF TGTGCCACCAGCAGAGGTGGCTACGCGGGAAAACTGTTTTTT
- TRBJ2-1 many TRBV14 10 CASGNNEQFF TGTGCCAGCGGGAACAATGAGCAGTTCTTC
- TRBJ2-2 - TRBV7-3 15 CASSSTRGLTGELFF TGTGCCAGCAGCTCCACCCGGGGCCTCACCGGGGAGCTGTTTTTT
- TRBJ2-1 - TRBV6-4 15 CASGGWRGSYNEQFF TGTGCCAGCGGGGGGTGGCGGGGATCCTACAATGAGCAGTTCTTC
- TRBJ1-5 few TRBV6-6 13 CASKQFSNQPQHF TGTGCCAGCAAGCAGTTTAGCAATCAGCCCCAGCATTTT
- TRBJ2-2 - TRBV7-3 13 CASTERLSGELFF TGTGCCAGCACGGAGCGTTTGTCCGGGGAGCTGTTTTTT
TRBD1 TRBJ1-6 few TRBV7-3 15 CASSLRGQGESPLHF TGTGCCAGCAGCTTAAGGGGACAGGGAGAATCACCCCTCCACTTT
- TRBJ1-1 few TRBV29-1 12 CSAYELHPEAFF TGCAGCGCCTACGAACTCCACCCTGAAGCTTTCTTT
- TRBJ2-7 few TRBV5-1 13 CASSPPGFYEQYF TGCGCCAGCAGCCCCCCGGGCTTCTACGAGCAGTACTTC
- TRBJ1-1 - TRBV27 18 CASRSSRWSRGGNTEAFF TGTGCCAGCAGATCTTCACGCTGGAGCAGGGGAGGGAACACTGAAGCTTTCTTT
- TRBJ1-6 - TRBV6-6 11 CASSMYSPLHF TGTGCCAGCAGTATGTATTCACCCCTCCACTTT
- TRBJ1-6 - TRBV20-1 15 CSARDWVVNHSPLHF TGCAGTGCTAGAGATTGGGTAGTCAACCATTCACCCCTCCACTTT
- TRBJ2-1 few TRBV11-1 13 CASFGPPYNEQFF TGTGCCAGCTTTGGACCACCGTACAATGAGCAGTTCTTC
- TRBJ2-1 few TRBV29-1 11 CSVGGGDEQFF TGCAGCGTTGGTGGGGGAGATGAGCAGTTCTTC
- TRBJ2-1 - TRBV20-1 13 CSALGLKRPEQFF TGCAGTGCTTTGGGACTCAAACGGCCTGAGCAGTTCTTC
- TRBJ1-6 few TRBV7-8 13 CASSLTRNSPLHF TGTGCCAGCAGCTTAACACGGAATTCACCCCTCCACTTT
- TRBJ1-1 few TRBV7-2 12 CASSDRTGKAFF TGTGCCAGCAGCGACAGGACTGGTAAAGCTTTCTTT
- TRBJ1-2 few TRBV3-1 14 CASSQVVPYYGYTF TGTGCCAGCAGCCAAGTTGTCCCATACTATGGCTACACCTTC
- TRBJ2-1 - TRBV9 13 CASSVQQYNEQFF TGTGCCAGCAGCGTACAACAGTACAATGAGCAGTTCTTC
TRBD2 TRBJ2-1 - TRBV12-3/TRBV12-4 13 CASAGGHYNEQFF TGTGCCAGCGCGGGGGGGCATTACAATGAGCAGTTCTTC
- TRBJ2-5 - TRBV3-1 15 CASSQDMTFQETQYF TGTGCCAGCAGCCAAGATATGACCTTCCAAGAGACCCAGTACTTC
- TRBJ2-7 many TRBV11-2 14 CASSFRGSSYEQYF TGTGCCAGCAGCTTCCGCGGTTCCTCCTACGAGCAGTACTTC
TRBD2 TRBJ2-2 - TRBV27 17 CASSLTGGASNTGELFF TGTGCCAGCAGTTTAACCGGGGGGGCCTCGAACACCGGGGAGCTGTTTTTT
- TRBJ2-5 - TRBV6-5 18 CASTPGRGQPVWQETQYF TGTGCCAGCACACCCGGCAGAGGGCAACCCGTTTGGCAAGAGACCCAGTACTTC
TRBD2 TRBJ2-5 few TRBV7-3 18 CASSSRPVLAGNQETQYF TGTGCCAGCAGCTCCCGCCCGGTGTTAGCGGGGAACCAAGAGACCCAGTACTTC
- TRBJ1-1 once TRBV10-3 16 CAISEAATRGNTEAFF TGTGCCATCAGTGAGGCAGCGACAAGGGGGAACACTGAAGCTTTCTTT
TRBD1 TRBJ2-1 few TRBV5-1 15 CASSPGGQGSDEQFF TGCGCCAGCAGCCCCGGAGGACAGGGTAGCGATGAGCAGTTCTTC